The subject of this entry is one T cell receptor beta chain. The data were obtained in a study of blood T cell repertoires in COVID-19. Study-level information: COVID-19 samples collected from the United States, Italy and Spain covered acute and convalescent phases. Sample material is recorded as cDNA or gDNA derived from T cells, B-cell-depleted T cells, or PBMCs.

The data were produced by immunoSEQ multiplex PCR, yet TCRdb's version contains in-frame clones alone and is incomplete. The data contain about 210,000 clones, around 90% of them singletons. Germline trimming cut 0 bases from V and 2 bases from J; bases unmatched to any gene: 6. The CDR3 extends over 16 amino acids. Germline values: CDR1 ENHRY, CDR2 SYGVKD. V is TRBV10-3 and J is TRBJ2-7; 8 bases fit TRBD1. The material sequenced was PBMCs or T cells enriched from blood (not recorded which). The sequence came from a man between 18 and 35 years old with acute COVID-19. The CDR3 DNA reads as TGTGCCATCAGTGAGTCTAACAGGGGGGATCCCTACGAGCAGTACTTC. This sequence encodes CAISESNRGDPYEQYF.